The 3 T cell receptor beta chains below all came from one sample that was sequenced in a study of blood T cells in healthy people across ages (dated by TCRdb to the mid-2010s). Library prep was done by 5' RACE. Sequencing instrument: Illumina HiSeq 2500. The second PCR ran for about 6 to 11 cycles and used a J-beta primer mix along with a sample-barcoded 5' primer. The public reads were run again by TCRdb, first through fastp at Q25 and then through MiXCR, and only productive beta chains were kept. Rows matching on CDR3 protein sequence are summarized as one entry with the most common DNA and genes. A total of over 1,200,000 distinct CDR3 sequences appear in this sample, around 55% of them only once. The ten top clones hold over 5% of the sample. The sequenced sample consisted of blood. All receptors come from a man younger than 35 in good health.

The chain couples TRBV12-3 or TRBV12-4 to TRBJ2-1, with a possible D match to TRBD1 (5 bases). The CDR3 runs 13 residues. V lost 7 bases, J lost 5 bases, and 12 bases lay in between. CDR3 sequence reads: CASKGPGHNEQFF. CDR3 sequence (DNA): TGTGCCAGCAAGGGGCCAGGGCACAATGAGCAGTTCTTC.

The chain combines TRBV6-1 with TRBJ2-7; a possible D gene is TRBD2 (6 bases). Per the germline V gene, CDR1 is MNHNS and CDR2 is SASEGT. The CDR3 has 16 residues. Trimming cost V 2 bases and J 0 bases, with 14 bases left between them. As DNA, the CDR3 is TGTGCCAGCAGTGAATATTGGAGGGAGGACTCCTACGAGCAGTACTTC. Translating gives CASSEYWREDSYEQYF.

The chain uses TRBV6-6 and TRBJ2-4, with D possibly matching TRBD1 (6 bases). The last part of the DNA fits TRBJ2-7 better; the J call may be wrong. CDR1 MNHNY and CDR2 SVGAGI come from the germline V gene (reference sequence). This CDR3 comprises 14 residues. The CDR3, as DNA: TGTGCCAGCAGGCGAGCCGGGACAAGCTACGAGCAGTACTTC. It encodes CASRRAGTSYEQYF.